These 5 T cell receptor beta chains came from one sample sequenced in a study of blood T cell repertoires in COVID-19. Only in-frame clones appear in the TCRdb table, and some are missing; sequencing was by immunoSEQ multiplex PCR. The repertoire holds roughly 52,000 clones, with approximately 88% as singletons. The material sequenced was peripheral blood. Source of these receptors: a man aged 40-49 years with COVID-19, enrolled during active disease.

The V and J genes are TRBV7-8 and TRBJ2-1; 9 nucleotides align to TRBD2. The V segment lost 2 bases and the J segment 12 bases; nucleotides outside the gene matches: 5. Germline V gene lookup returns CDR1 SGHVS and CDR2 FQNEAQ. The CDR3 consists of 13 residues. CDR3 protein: CASSLRLSGGQFF. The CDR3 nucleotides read TGTGCCAGCAGCTTAAGGCTTAGCGGGGGGCAGTTCTTC.

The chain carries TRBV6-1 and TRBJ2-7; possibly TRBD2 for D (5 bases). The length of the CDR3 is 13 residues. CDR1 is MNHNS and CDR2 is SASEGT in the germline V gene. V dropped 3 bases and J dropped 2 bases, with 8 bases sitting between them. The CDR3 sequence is CASSETGTYEQYF. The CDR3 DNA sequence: TGTGCCAGCAGTGAGACGGGAACCTACGAGCAGTACTTC.

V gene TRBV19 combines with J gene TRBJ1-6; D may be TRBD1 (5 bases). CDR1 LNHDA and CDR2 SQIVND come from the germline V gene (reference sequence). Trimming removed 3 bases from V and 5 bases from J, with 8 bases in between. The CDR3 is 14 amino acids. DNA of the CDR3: TGTGCCAGTAGTATTTCGGGGGATAATTCACCCCTCCACTTT. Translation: CASSISGDNSPLHF.

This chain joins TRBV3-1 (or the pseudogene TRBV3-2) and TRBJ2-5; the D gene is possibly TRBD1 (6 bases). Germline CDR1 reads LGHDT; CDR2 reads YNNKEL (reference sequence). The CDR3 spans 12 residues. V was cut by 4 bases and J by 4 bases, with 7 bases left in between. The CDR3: CASSPRGETQYF. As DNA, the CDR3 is TGTGCCAGCAGCCCCAGGGGAGAGACCCAGTACTTC.

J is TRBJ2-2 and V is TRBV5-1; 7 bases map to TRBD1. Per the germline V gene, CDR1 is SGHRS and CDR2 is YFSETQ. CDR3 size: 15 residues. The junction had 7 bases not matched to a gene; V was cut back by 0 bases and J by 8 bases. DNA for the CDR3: TGCGCCAGCAGCTTGGTTACAGGGGTATCAGGGGAGCTGTTTTTT. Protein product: CASSLVTGVSGELFF.